One sample yielded the 32 T cell receptor beta chains listed below, sequenced in a study of blood T cells in healthy people across ages. Then a second PCR, running about 6 to 12 cycles, was carried out with a sample-barcoded 5' primer and a J-beta primer mix. TCRdb ran MiXCR on the 5' RACE reads and lists one entry per CDR3 protein. This table has 500,000 to 600,000 distinct CDR3 sequences, 27% appearing once. Sequenced material: blood. The source of these receptors is a woman in her seventies in good health.

This clonotype has a handful of counts. The chain links TRBV5-1 to TRBJ1-1, with D unresolved. The CDR3 contains 12 residues. The ends were cut back, 0 bases at V and 7 bases at J, with 7 bases in the middle. Looked up from germline, CDR1 is SGHRS and CDR2 is YFSETQ. The CDR3 sequence: CASSLEGSEAFF. For the CDR3, the DNA is TGCGCCAGCAGCTTGGAAGGGAGTGAAGCTTTCTTT.

The chain combines TRBV7-9 with TRBJ1-5; maybe TRBD1 (6 bases). Germline lookup yields CDR1 SEHNR and CDR2 FQNEAQ (reference sequence). The CDR3 consists of 17 residues. CDR3 sequence: CATKKLPDRSGNQPQHF. CDR3 DNA sequence: TGTGCTACCAAGAAACTCCCAGACAGGAGCGGCAATCAGCCCCAGCATTTT.

The chain carries TRBV5-1 and TRBJ2-3; TRBD1 aligns across 10 bases. Per the germline V gene, CDR1 is SGHRS and CDR2 is YFSETQ. With V trimmed by 6 bases and J by 2 bases, 18 bases remained unmatched. The CDR3 contains 19 residues. The CDR3 nucleotides are TGCGCCAGCACCTTAACCGGGACAGGGGATTTAGGAATCACAGATACGCAGTATTTT. This codes for CASTLTGTGDLGITDTQYF.

As for this clonotype: At one end the junction does not follow the germline gene, possibly because of a read error. V usage is TRBV13 and J usage is TRBJ2-4; 11 nucleotides line up with TRBD1. The CDR3 has 14 residues. CDR1 is PRHDT, CDR2 FYEKMQ, per germline (reference sequence). As DNA, the CDR3 is TGTGCCAGCAGCCTCCGGGACAGGGGGAACATTCTGTACTTC. It encodes CASSLRDRGNILYF.

This clonotype has a handful of counts. The genes are TRBV7-2 and TRBJ2-4; weak D call: TRBD1 (6 bases). Trimming removed 1 base at V and 3 bases at J, with 7 bases between. Germline assignment: CDR1 SGHTA and CDR2 FQGNSA. The CDR3 is 14 amino acids. CDR3 protein: CASSLGTVKNIQYF. The CDR3 coding sequence is TGTGCCAGCAGCTTAGGGACAGTCAAAAACATTCAGTACTTC.

The table lists this clonotype with many counts. V is TRBV7-2 and J is TRBJ2-5; D is unclear. Germline assignment: CDR1 SGHTA and CDR2 FQGNSA. The CDR3 consists of 13 residues. V was trimmed by 0 bases and J by 10 bases, leaving 12 bases between them. The CDR3 sequence: CASSLAPLGGQYF. DNA for the CDR3: TGTGCCAGCAGCTTAGCCCCCCTCGGCGGCCAGTACTTC. The entire variable domain, with the rest obtained from reference TRBV7-2 and TRBJ2-5, is as follows: GAGVSQSPSNKVTEKGKDVELRCDPISGHTALYWYRQSLGQGLEFLIYFQGNSAPDKSGLPSDRFSAERTGGSVSTLTIQRTQQEDSAVYLCASSLAPLGGQYFGPGTRLLVL.

The chain links TRBV12-3 or TRBV12-4 to TRBJ2-3, with a weak D call TRBD1 (5 bases). Trimming took 8 bases from V and 2 from J, leaving 14 bases between them. This CDR3 has 14 residues. The CDR3 reads CASSEWGHTDTQYF. The CDR3 bases are TGTGCCAGCTCCGAGTGGGGCCACACAGATACGCAGTATTTT.

Regarding this clonotype: Without the conserved terminal phenylalanine or tryptophan, this CDR3 likely stems from a read error. The chain recombines TRBV27 with TRBJ1-1; 8 bases match TRBD1. Per germline, CDR1 MNHEY and CDR2 SMNVEV (reference sequence). This CDR3 region has 18 residues. With V trimmed by 5 bases and J by 1 base, 15 bases remained unmatched. CDR3 amino acids: CASSLTGGSQGRNTEAFL. CDR3 sequence (DNA): TGTGCCAGCAGTCTAACAGGGGGGTCCCAGGGCCGGAACACTGAAGCTTTCCTT.

This chain connects TRBV4-3 to TRBJ2-2, with a weak D call TRBD2 (5 bases). Germline V gives CDR1 LGHNA, CDR2 YSLEER. The CDR3 length is 13 residues. Trimming left V 4 bases short and J 7 bases short, with 10 bases between. In nucleotides, the CDR3 is TGCGCCAGCAGCCTCCTCCGGGGCGGGGAGCTGTTTTTT. Residues: CASSLLRGGELFF.

CDR3 sequence (DNA): TGCGCCAGCAGCTTCGGGACTAGCGGGTTCTCCTACAATGAGCAGTTCTTC. Translation gives CASSFGTSGFSYNEQFF. The chain is built from TRBV5-1 and TRBJ2-1; 12 bases agree with TRBD2. Germline V gene lookup returns CDR1 SGHRS and CDR2 YFSETQ. V shed 2 bases, J shed 0 bases, and the junction held 3 bases outside the gene matches. The CDR3 has 17 residues.

The table lists this clonotype with a few counts. This chain links TRBV20-1 with TRBJ1-3, with 7 bases matching TRBD1. This CDR3 is built from 14 residues. V dropped 5 bases and J dropped 0; count of bases not matched to a gene: 4. In germline, CDR1 is DFQATT, CDR2 SNEGSKA (reference sequence). As DNA, the CDR3 is TGCAGTGCTGGGGGACAGTACTCTGGAAACACCATATATTTT. Translation gives CSAGGQYSGNTIYF.

The V gene is TRBV20-1, the J gene TRBJ2-4, with 7 bases matching TRBD2. J was trimmed by 8 bases and V by 1 base; bases with no gene match: 14. This CDR3 is 16 amino acids long. Germline CDR1 reads DFQATT; CDR2 reads SNEGSKA (reference sequence). The CDR3 sequence is CSARVGRGPRADIQYF. The CDR3 DNA reads as TGCAGTGCTAGAGTAGGGAGGGGCCCCAGGGCGGACATTCAGTACTTC.

This clonotype has a handful of counts. The chain recombines TRBV7-8 with TRBJ2-5, with 8 bases lining up with TRBD2. This CDR3 region has 13 residues. Germline V gene lookup returns CDR1 SGHVS and CDR2 FQNEAQ. V gave up 4 bases and J gave up 5 bases; unmatched junction bases: 3. CDR3 in amino acids: CASSSGGDETQYF. DNA of the CDR3: TGTGCCAGCAGCTCGGGGGGGGACGAGACCCAGTACTTC.

The chain uses TRBV7-3 and TRBJ1-2, with unresolved D. Germline lookup yields CDR1 SGHTA and CDR2 FQGTGA. The CDR3 spans 13 residues. With 3 bases removed from V and 3 bases from J, the gap between germline ends came to 8 bases. CDR3 amino acids: CASSFGRDYGYTF. The CDR3 coding sequence is TGTGCCAGCAGCTTCGGAAGGGACTATGGCTACACCTTC. The complete variable domain, with remaining parts taken from reference TRBV7-3 and TRBJ1-2, reads GAGVSQTPSNKVTEKGKYVELRCDPISGHTALYWYRQSLGQGPEFLIYFQGTGAADDSGLPNDRFFAVRPEGSVSTLKIQRTERGDSAVYLCASSFGRDYGYTFGSGTRLTVV.

This clonotype was found a few times. The chain recombines TRBV6-1 with TRBJ2-5; D gene ambiguous. The V gene's germline CDR1 is MNHNS and CDR2 SASEGT. CDR3 size: 13 residues. Between the trimmed V and J ends, which lost 6 bases and 0 bases, there was a span of 8 bases. CDR3 coding DNA: TGTGCCAGCAGCGGGCTTAACCAAGAGACCCAGTACTTC. Protein product: CASSGLNQETQYF.

Only a few counts were recorded for this clonotype. V and J are TRBV11-3 and TRBJ2-5; no reliable D call. The V end lost 3 bases, the J end lost 0 bases, and 5 bases lay between the germline ends. There are 13 residues in the CDR3. Germline V gene data show CDR1 as SGHNT and CDR2 as YENEEA. In DNA, the CDR3 is TGTGCCAGCAGCTTCCAGAACCAAGAGACCCAGTACTTC. This sequence encodes CASSFQNQETQYF.

This clonotype was observed a handful of times. The chain uses TRBV4-1 and TRBJ2-3; D not certain. Germline CDR1 MGHRA, CDR2 YSYEKL. CDR3 size: 18 residues. Trimming pared 1 base from V and 0 bases from J, leaving 17 bases between. The CDR3 reads CASSQGLPQRASTDTQYF. CDR3 nucleotides: TGCGCCAGCAGCCAAGGCTTACCCCAAAGGGCTAGCACAGATACGCAGTATTTT.

This clonotype was counted only a few times. The V call is TRBV6-2 or TRBV6-3, the J call TRBJ2-5; the D gene could be TRBD1 or TRBD2 (5 bases each). The J call may be mistaken, given a closer DNA end match to TRBJ2-7. CDR1 is MNHEY, CDR2 SVGEGT, per germline. The CDR3 is made up of 11 amino acids. The CDR3 DNA reads TGTGCCAGCACGAGGGGACACGAGCAGTACTTC. This gives the protein CASTRGHEQYF.

This clonotype appeared a few times. The V call is TRBV12-3 or TRBV12-4, the J call TRBJ1-2; D remains ambiguous. The CDR3 is made up of 17 amino acids. The V and J ends lost 5 bases and 0 bases respectively, with 19 bases between them. The CDR3 is CASSPHLGSVANYGYTF. The DNA of the CDR3 is TGTGCCAGCAGTCCCCACCTAGGTTCAGTCGCTAACTATGGCTACACCTTC.

This clonotype was recorded only once. The CDR3 here is CASSQTAPPYNEQFF. In DNA form, the CDR3 reads TGTGCCAGCAGCCAGACAGCACCTCCCTACAATGAGCAGTTCTTC. The rearrangement uses TRBV7-6 and TRBJ2-1; D may be TRBD1 (5 bases). The CDR3 has 15 amino acids. Germline V gives CDR1 SGHVS, CDR2 FNYEAQ. Trimming removed 5 bases at V and 2 bases at J, with 13 bases between.

The CDR3 here is CASSQEGRSYQETQYF. For the CDR3, the DNA is TGCGCCAGCAGCCAAGAGGGGAGGAGTTACCAAGAGACCCAGTACTTC. V is TRBV4-1 and J is TRBJ2-5; weak D call: TRBD2 (6 bases). V lost 0 bases, J lost 0 bases, and 11 bases lay in between. This CDR3 region has 16 residues. The germline CDR1 and CDR2 sequences are MGHRA and YSYEKL.

V and J are TRBV20-1 and TRBJ2-2; 7 bases fit TRBD2. Germline V gene sequence: CDR1 DFQATT, CDR2 SNEGSKA (reference sequence). This CDR3 is 14 amino acids long. With V trimmed by 3 bases and J by 4 bases, 5 bases remained unmatched. CDR3 protein: CSASVQRGTGELFF. The CDR3 nucleotides are TGCAGTGCTAGTGTACAGCGGGGCACCGGGGAGCTGTTTTTT.

The chain joins TRBV2 to TRBJ2-1; 13 bases are shared with TRBD2. The length of the CDR3 is 16 residues. In germline, CDR1 is SNHLY, CDR2 FYNNEI. V trimming: 4 bases; J trimming: 9 bases; junction bases outside the gene matches: 9. CDR3 nucleotides: TGTGCCAGCAGTGCCGGAACTAGCGGGGGGGCCAGTGAGCAGTTCTTC. This encodes CASSAGTSGGASEQFF. Combining the CDR3 with reference TRBV2 and TRBJ2-1 gives the whole variable domain EPEVTQTPSHQVTQMGQEVILRCVPISNHLYFYWYRQILGQKVEFLVSFYNNEISEKSEIFDDQFSVERPDGSNFTLKIRSTKLEDSAMYFCASSAGTSGGASEQFFGPGTRLTVL.

This chain connects TRBV30 to TRBJ1-1, with TRBD1 identical over 10 bases. Germline assignment: CDR1 GTSNPN and CDR2 SVGIG (reference sequence). This CDR3 has 14 amino acids. Unmatched junction bases numbered 5, after V lost 3 bases and J lost 4 bases. The CDR3 spells CAWRRQGAGTEAFF. The DNA for the CDR3 is TGTGCCTGGAGGAGACAGGGGGCTGGCACTGAAGCTTTCTTT.

This clonotype showed up just once. The chain couples TRBV11-3 to TRBJ2-1; D not resolved. The CDR3 loop spans 13 amino acids. CDR1 and CDR2 from the germline V gene are SGHNT and YENEEA. Between the trimmed V and J ends, which lost 5 bases and 5 bases, there was a span of 10 bases. The CDR3: CASSADKDNEQFF. CDR3 coding DNA: TGTGCCAGCAGCGCAGACAAAGACAATGAGCAGTTCTTC.

This rearrangement joins TRBV20-1 to TRBJ1-1, with D perhaps matching TRBD1 (5 bases). Germline lookup yields CDR1 DFQATT and CDR2 SNEGSKA (reference sequence). V was trimmed by 6 bases and J by 5 bases, leaving 22 bases between them. The CDR3 extends over 15 amino acids. The CDR3 nucleotides read TGCAGTGCCAGACGGTCAGGGCAGGGCGGAACTGAAGCTTTCTTT. It codes for CSARRSGQGGTEAFF.

The table lists this clonotype with a few counts. This chain joins TRBV7-2 and TRBJ1-2; TRBD1 agrees at 9 bases. Germline CDR1 is SGHTA and CDR2 is FQGNSA. V lost 6 bases and J lost 5; bases outside the gene matches: 7. This CDR3 region has 14 residues. The CDR3 region is CASRRTGEGYGYTF. CDR3 sequence (DNA): TGTGCCAGCAGAAGGACAGGGGAGGGGTATGGCTACACCTTC.

This clonotype was seen a handful of times. The genes are TRBV12-3 or TRBV12-4 and TRBJ2-7, with 9 bases fitting TRBD1. Germline trimming cut 1 base from V and 2 bases from J; bases unmatched to any gene: 3. The CDR3 spans 15 residues. CDR3 DNA: TGTGCCAGCAGTTTAGAGGGGACAGGGCCCTACGAGCAGTACTTC. It yields the protein CASSLEGTGPYEQYF.

The CDR3 protein is CASSLVLAGGGDTQYF. The DNA for the CDR3 is TGTGCCAGCAGCTTAGTTCTAGCGGGGGGAGGGGATACGCAGTATTTT. This chain uses TRBV7-2 with TRBJ2-3; TRBD2 aligns across 11 bases. Germline CDR1 and CDR2: SGHTA and FQGNSA. The CDR3 is 16 amino acids. V gave up 1 base and J gave up 6 bases; unmatched junction bases: 6.

This clonotype was seen more than once but under ten times. CDR3 amino acids: CASSFRQTTKNIQYF. DNA for the CDR3: TGTGCCAGCAGTTTCAGACAGACTACCAAAAACATTCAGTACTTC. The chain recombines TRBV12-3 or TRBV12-4 with TRBJ2-4; D may be TRBD1 or TRBD2 (5 bases each). The length of the CDR3 is 15 residues. The germline V and J ends were trimmed by 3 bases and 2 bases, with 11 bases remaining between them.

CDR3 sequence reads: CASSHPLEETQYF. In nucleotides, the CDR3 is TGTGCCAGCAGCCATCCGTTAGAAGAGACCCAGTACTTC. This chain uses TRBV3-1 with TRBJ2-1; D unclear. With the DNA end fitting TRBJ2-5 better, the J assignment may be wrong. The length of the CDR3 is 13 residues. CDR1 and CDR2 from the germline V gene are LGHDT and YNNKEL (reference sequence).

CDR3 coding DNA: TGCAGCGTACTGGGACAGGGGAACACTGAAGCTTTCTTT. Protein sequence: CSVLGQGNTEAFF. The chain uses TRBV29-1 and TRBJ1-1, with TRBD1 identical over 9 bases. CDR1 is SQVTM and CDR2 is ANQGSEA in the germline V gene. CDR3 size: 13 residues. The V gene end was trimmed by 6 bases and the J gene end by 1 base; junction bases not matched to a gene: 3.